This T cell receptor (beta chain) appears in the sequencing data of a study of immune cell composition in non-small cell lung cancer. Whole-study findings and limits: Overall clonality, unlike maximal tumour-associated clone frequency, did not predict TIL reactivity. Tumour-associated clones >0.5% occurred in approximately 32% of adenocarcinomas, roughly 75% of squamous.

On this clone itself: Its antigen is currently unknown.

Between the trimmed V and J ends, which lost 6 bases and 4 bases, there was a span of 7 bases. The V gene's germline CDR1 is MNHEY and CDR2 SVGAGI. The CDR3 loop spans 11 amino acids. Normal lung was taken at the farthest possible site, at least 3 cm from tumour. Clones were sequenced by immunoSEQ multiplex PCR, and TCRdb holds only the in-frame ones, with some missing. The table lists about 6,800 clones, 84% of them singletons, with about 12% in the top ten. The chain links TRBV6-5 to TRBJ2-7; D gene uncertain. Input material: non-adjacent lung tissue. The receptor's source is a human donor with non-small cell lung cancer. CDR3 loop: CASRAFYEQYF. The CDR3 nucleotides are TGTGCCAGCAGGGCGTTTTACGAGCAGTACTTC.